The present T cell receptor beta chain was sequenced within a study of cytomegalovirus exposure and HLA in healthy donors. Study-wide context: HLA-typed donors were the source of approximately 88 million unique TCRs, which an early data release held. Study-wide results and caveats: Among TCR beta chains of equal frequency, HLA-associated ones were more clonally expanded in a later analysis. Most subjects' HLA-A and HLA-B alleles were reportedly predicted from TCR beta sequences. A cluster of highly shared sequence variants was likely a sequencing artifact.

V was clipped by 5 bases and J by 6 bases, with 14 bases between them. Germline V gene lookup returns CDR1 MNHEY and CDR2 SMNVEV (reference sequence). This CDR3 is built from 13 residues. The PCR used 60 Vbeta and 13 Jbeta primers. Sequenced by immunoSEQ multiplex PCR; TCRdb stores in-frame clones only, minus some. The table lists over 55,000 clones, with approximately 4.3% in the top ten. Notes on this clone: Its antigen is not identified.

The sequenced material came from PBMCs. The chain is built from TRBV27 and TRBJ2-7, with D possibly TRBD1 on 6 matching bases. The TCR sequence derives from a male donor in good health and CMV-seronegative. CDR3 protein: CASSHGQFSEQYF. The DNA for the CDR3 is TGTGCCAGCAGTCACGGACAGTTCTCCGAGCAGTACTTC.